This TCR beta chain was obtained from a study of blood T cell repertoires in COVID-19. Study-wide background: Samples of COVID-19 (acute and convalescent) were obtained from the United States, Italy and Spain. PBMCs, B-cell-depleted T cells, or T cells provided the cDNA or gDNA that made up the material.

Produced via immunoSEQ multiplex PCR; TCRdb's table is partial and in-frame only. The top ten hold approximately 4.3% of the sample, which has approximately 110,000 clones, around 80% seen once. Trimming took off 5 bases at V and 0 bases at J, with 13 bases between the two ends. Germline CDR1 is MDHEN and CDR2 is SYDVKM. The CDR3 has 15 amino acids. This TCR was sampled from a human donor in a cohort sampled during active or convalescent COVID-19. Sequences were obtained from peripheral blood. This chain links TRBV28 with TRBJ1-1; D may be TRBD1 (6 bases). The CDR3 reads CASSEYRALNTEAFF. The CDR3 bases are TGTGCCAGCAGTGAGTACAGGGCATTGAACACTGAAGCTTTCTTT. Based on the CDR3 plus reference TRBV28 and TRBJ1-1, the full variable domain is DVKVTQSSRYLVKRTGEKVFLECVQDMDHENMFWYRQDPGLGLRLIYFSYDVKMKEKGDIPEGYSVSREKKERFSLILESASTNQTSMYLCASSEYRALNTEAFFGQGTRLTVV.